The clone carrying this T cell receptor (beta chain) was counted ten times or more. In germline, CDR1 is SGHNT, CDR2 YYREEE (reference sequence). This CDR3 has 13 amino acids. The V and J ends lost 1 base and 5 bases respectively, with 9 bases between them. These data belong to a study of read filtering for tumor transcriptome and immune sequencing. Molecular barcoded adaptors covering alpha/delta and beta/gamma chains were used on approximately 400 ng RNA. A single record per CDR3 protein comes from TCRdb applying MiXCR to the reads. The sample yields tens of thousands of distinct CDR3 sequences, around 20% seen once.

The chain has TRBV5-4 and TRBJ2-5; D is uncertain. The source of this sequence is a donor at least 40 years old with multiple myeloma. Sequenced sample: a population of CD138-negative cells sorted from bone marrow. CDR3 amino acids: CASSLKLAETQYF. CDR3 bases: TGTGCCAGCAGCTTGAAACTGGCTGAGACCCAGTACTTC. Variable domain in full (rest from reference TRBV5-4 and TRBJ2-5): ETGVTQSPTHLIKTRGQQVTLRCSSQSGHNTVSWYQQALGQGPQFIFQYYREEENGRGNFPPRFSGLQFPNYSSELNVNALELDDSALYLCASSLKLAETQYFGPGTRLLVL.